This section outlines one T cell receptor beta chain sequence together with its context. Its antigen is not identified. PCR primers comprised 60 Vbeta and 13 Jbeta primers. Assay: immunoSEQ multiplex PCR; the TCRdb copy retains only in-frame clones and omits some. Of about 140,000 clones listed, more than 55% are singletons. These data are taken from a study of cytomegalovirus exposure and HLA in healthy donors. The study's findings and limits: An ancestry cluster, one associated with Asian ancestry, reportedly showed fewer N-insertions than the approximately 650-donor mean in a later analysis.

Trimming at V came to 0 bases and at J to 2 bases, leaving 4 bases not matched to a gene. The germline CDR1 and CDR2 sequences are LGHNA and YSLEER. The CDR3 covers 17 residues. The sequence derives from a woman aged 55 to 70 in good health and CMV-seronegative. The chain recombines TRBV4-3 with TRBJ2-1; 10 bases are a match to TRBD2. Source material: PBMCs. CDR3 in amino acids: CASSQDRLAGTYNEQFF. CDR3 in DNA: TGCGCCAGCAGCCAAGATCGACTAGCGGGTACCTACAATGAGCAGTTCTTC.